This entry features one T cell receptor (beta chain) sequence. Produced via immunoSEQ multiplex PCR; TCRdb's table is partial and in-frame only. There are about 36,000 clones in the sample; 92% occur only once, and about 0.45% lies in the top ten. These data originate in a study of T cell changes during pregnancy in multiple sclerosis. The material was CD4+ T cells from peripheral blood mononuclear cells, obtained in the third trimester of pregnancy. The sequence derives from a female donor in good health, enrolled as a control in a pregnancy study.

Here the CDR3 DNA reads TGCGCCAGCAGCCAAGATTTCGGGACAGTTCAGTATTTT. Protein: CASSQDFGTVQYF. The rearrangement joins TRBV4-3 to TRBJ2-3; 7 bases agree with TRBD1. CDR1 is LGHNA and CDR2 is YSLEER in the germline V gene. The CDR3 covers 13 residues. Trimming cost V 0 bases and J 12 bases; bases outside gene matches: 6.